This record covers a single TCR beta chain. The target antigen is unknown. The read ends 3 residues shy of where the CDR3 ends; the end is completed using the germline J gene. This entry comes from a study of T cell clonality in common variable immunodeficiency. Findings of the study overall: CVID subjects had higher TCRbeta clonality than healthy controls, most marked in about a third. Reportedly, TCR beta sequences from common variable immunodeficiency showed fewer deletions and N-nucleotide insertions.

V lost 5 bases, J lost 7 bases, and 18 bases lay in between. From germline, CDR1 is LNHDA and CDR2 SQIVND (reference sequence). CDR3 length: 15 amino acids. Assay used: immunoSEQ multiplex PCR; TCRdb lists only in-frame clones, some missing. The profile covers 5,700 or so clones, none occurring a single time. The clonotype originates from a human donor with common variable immunodeficiency. Sequencing was done on a sample of peripheral blood mononuclear cells. The chain employs TRBV19 and TRBJ2-1; perhaps TRBD1 as D (6 bases). The CDR3 sequence: CASSPFSGARNEQFF. The CDR3 bases that were read are TGTGCCAGTAGTCCGTTTTCAGGGGCCAGGAATGAG. Complete variable domain (other parts from reference TRBV19 and TRBJ2-1): DGGITQSPKYLFRKEGQNVTLSCEQNLNHDAMYWYRQDPGQGLRLIYYSQIVNDFQKGDIAEGYSVSREKKESFPLTVTSAQKNPTAFYLCASSPFSGARNEQFFGPGTRLTVL.